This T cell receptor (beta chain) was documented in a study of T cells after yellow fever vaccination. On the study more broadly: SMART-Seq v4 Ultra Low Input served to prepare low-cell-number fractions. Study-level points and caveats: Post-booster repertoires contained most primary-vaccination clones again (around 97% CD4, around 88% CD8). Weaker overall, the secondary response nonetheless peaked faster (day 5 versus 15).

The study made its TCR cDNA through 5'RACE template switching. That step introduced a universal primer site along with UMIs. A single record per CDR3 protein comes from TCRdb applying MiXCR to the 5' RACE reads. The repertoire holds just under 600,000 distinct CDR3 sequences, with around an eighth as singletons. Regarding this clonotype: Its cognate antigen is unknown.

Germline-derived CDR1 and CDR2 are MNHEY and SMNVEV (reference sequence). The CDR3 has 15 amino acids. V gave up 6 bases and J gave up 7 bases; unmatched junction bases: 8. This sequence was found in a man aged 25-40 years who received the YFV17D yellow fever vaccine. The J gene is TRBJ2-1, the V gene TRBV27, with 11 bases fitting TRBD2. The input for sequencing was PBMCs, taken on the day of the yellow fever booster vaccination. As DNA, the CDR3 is TGTGCCAGCAGGGCCGGGACTAGCGGTTTAAATGAGCAGTTCTTC. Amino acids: CASRAGTSGLNEQFF.